This T cell receptor beta chain derives from a study of control samples from healthy donors and cancer patients. TCRdb keeps only in-frame clones here, not all; method: immunoSEQ multiplex PCR. This sample has 110,000 to 150,000 clones, with about 90% found just once. Germline V CDR1 and CDR2: SSHAT, FNYEAQ (reference sequence). This CDR3 is built from 15 residues. The V end lost 5 bases, the J end lost 0 bases, and 13 bases lay between the germline ends. What was sequenced was blood. The sequence came from a man aged 18-30 years in good health. The chain joins TRBV7-7 to TRBJ2-5, with D unclear. Here the CDR3 reads CASSVDREYQETQYF. CDR3 DNA sequence: TGTGCCAGCAGCGTGGACCGCGAGTACCAAGAGACCCAGTACTTC. Full variable domain (outside the CDR3, taken from reference TRBV7-7 and TRBJ2-5): GAGVSQSPRYKVTKRGQDVTLRCDPISSHATLYWYQQALGQGPEFLTYFNYEAQPDKSGLPSDRFSAERPEGSISTLTIQRTEQRDSAMYRCASSVDREYQETQYFGPGTRLLVL.